Below are 17 T cell receptor beta chains sequenced from a single sample in a study of blood T cell repertoires in COVID-19. Here immunoSEQ multiplex PCR was the method, and the copy in TCRdb shows in-frame clones only, minus some. The sample contains some 110,000 clones, about 82% of which appear only once. The sequencing sample was made of peripheral blood. Receptor source: a human donor in a cohort sampled during active COVID-19.

The gene calls are TRBV9 and TRBJ2-3; no definite D call. Trimming took 1 base from V and 3 from J, leaving 3 bases between them. The length of the CDR3 is 12 residues. CDR1 SGDLS and CDR2 YYNGEE come from the germline V gene. CDR3 residues: CASSVSTDTQYF. The DNA of the CDR3 is TGTGCCAGCAGCGTATCTACAGATACGCAGTATTTT.

V usage is TRBV18 and J usage is TRBJ1-5, with TRBD1 as a possible D gene (5 bases). Trimming stripped 4 bases from V and 3 bases from J, with 13 bases between. The germline V gene has CDR1 KGHSH and CDR2 LQKENI. This CDR3 has 15 residues. The CDR3 DNA reads TGTGCCAGCTCACGGGCTGGAGGGGACAATCAGCCCCAGCATTTT. This translates into CASSRAGGDNQPQHF. Using reference TRBV18 and TRBJ1-5 for the parts outside the CDR3, the full variable domain is NAGVMQNPRHLVRRRGQEARLRCSPMKGHSHVYWYRQLPEEGLKFMVYLQKENIIDESGMPKERFSAEFPKEGPSILRIQQVVRGDSAAYFCASSRAGGDNQPQHFGDGTRLSIL.

This clone has just a few counts. The chain recombines TRBV4-3 with TRBJ1-6, with D uncertain. Germline V gene sequence: CDR1 LGHNA, CDR2 YSLEER. This CDR3 is 16 amino acids long. Deletions cut 0 bases from V and 7 bases from J, with 13 bases between. The CDR3 DNA is TGCGCCAGCAGCCAAGAGGAGGGAGTTTGGAATTCACCCCTCCACTTT. Its protein is CASSQEEGVWNSPLHF.

This chain joins TRBV10-3 and TRBJ2-1, with 7 bases identical to TRBD2. Germline assignment: CDR1 ENHRY and CDR2 SYGVKD. The CDR3 totals 16 residues. J was trimmed by 7 bases and V by 4 bases; bases with no gene match: 13. Here the CDR3 reads CAISVGRGGGGNEQFF. CDR3 DNA sequence: TGTGCCATCAGTGTCGGTCGCGGTGGGGGAGGGAATGAGCAGTTCTTC.

This clone was detected only once. The chain joins TRBV2 to TRBJ2-3; 10 bases are shared with TRBD2. After removal of 3 bases from V and 2 bases from J, the junction contained 2 bases not matched to a gene. The CDR3 spans 15 residues. The germline CDR1 and CDR2 sequences are SNHLY and FYNNEI. CDR3 sequence reads: CASSEGTSDTDTQYF. The CDR3 nucleotides are TGTGCCAGCAGTGAGGGGACTAGCGACACAGATACGCAGTATTTT.

The J gene is TRBJ1-1, the V gene TRBV9, with D perhaps matching TRBD1 (6 bases). The CDR3 is made up of 15 amino acids. Trimming took off 0 bases at V and 1 base at J, with 10 bases between the two ends. Looked up from germline, CDR1 is SGDLS and CDR2 is YYNGEE. The CDR3 bases are TGTGCCAGCAGCGTAGTACAGGGAACGAACACTGAAGCTTTCTTT. It translates to CASSVVQGTNTEAFF.

This clone came up a few times. The chain recombines TRBV6-4 with TRBJ2-3, with TRBD2 identical over 9 bases. The V gene end was trimmed by 4 bases and the J gene end by 5 bases; junction bases not matched to a gene: 4. Germline V lookup: CDR1 MRHNA, CDR2 SNTAGT. The CDR3 is 14 residues long. The CDR3 bases are TGTGCCAGCAGTGTTATAGCGGGAGAAGATACGCAGTATTTT. This encodes CASSVIAGEDTQYF.

V gene TRBV5-4 combines with J gene TRBJ2-5; 10 bases are a match to TRBD1. The CDR3 consists of 16 residues. V lost 0 bases and J lost 7; bases outside the gene matches: 9. The germline V gene has CDR1 SGHNT and CDR2 YYREEE (reference sequence). DNA for the CDR3: TGTGCCAGCAGCTTGGTTCCGGGACAGGGGCCGGGGACCCAGTACTTC. Translation gives CASSLVPGQGPGTQYF.

The gene calls are TRBV19 and TRBJ1-2; TRBD1 aligns across 9 bases. The CDR3 sequence is 13 residues long. V lost 6 bases to trimming and J lost 3 bases; unmatched junction nucleotides: 2. Germline CDR1 and CDR2: LNHDA and SQIVND (reference sequence). CDR3 sequence reads: CASRRTGDYGYTF. CDR3 coding DNA: TGTGCCAGTAGACGGACAGGGGACTATGGCTACACCTTC. Supplemented by reference TRBV19 and TRBJ1-2, the full variable domain reads DGGITQSPKYLFRKEGQNVTLSCEQNLNHDAMYWYRQDPGQGLRLIYYSQIVNDFQKGDIAEGYSVSREKKESFPLTVTSAQKNPTAFYLCASRRTGDYGYTFGSGTRLTVV.

The chain combines TRBV15 with TRBJ2-3, with 9 bases identical to TRBD2. This CDR3 region has 18 residues. The germline V gene encodes CDR1 LNHNV and CDR2 YYDKDF (reference sequence). V lost 0 bases and J lost 4; bases outside the gene matches: 11. The CDR3 loop reads CATSRDLLSGRGADTQYF. CDR3 nucleotide sequence: TGTGCCACCAGCAGAGACCTCCTTAGCGGGAGAGGAGCAGATACGCAGTATTTT. The complete variable domain, with remaining parts taken from reference TRBV15 and TRBJ2-3, reads DAMVIQNPRYQVTQFGKPVTLSCSQTLNHNVMYWYQQKSSQAPKLLFHYYDKDFNNEADTPDNFQSRRPNTSFCFLDIRSPGLGDTAMYLCATSRDLLSGRGADTQYFGPGTRLTVL.

V and J are TRBV25-1 and TRBJ2-7; 10 nucleotides align to TRBD1. This CDR3 comprises 15 residues. The ends lost 5 bases at V and 0 bases at J; junction bases unmatched: 4. CDR1 is MGHDK, CDR2 SYGVNS, per germline. CDR3 in amino acids: CASSTRTGGSYEQYF. The CDR3 nucleotides read TGTGCCAGCAGTACCCGGACAGGGGGCTCCTACGAGCAGTACTTC.

The CDR3 loop is CATSSHETRDEQFF. The CDR3 DNA follows: TGTGCCACCAGCTCCCACGAGACGAGGGATGAGCAGTTCTTC. The genes are TRBV15 and TRBJ2-1; D perhaps matches TRBD2 (5 bases). This CDR3 is 14 amino acids long. The germline gives CDR1 LNHNV, CDR2 YYDKDF (reference sequence). V lost 5 bases and J 8 bases, leaving 16 bases between the germline ends.

With regard to this clone: A much larger clone sits a single nucleotide away, making a read error possible. V is TRBV2 and J is TRBJ2-7; weak D call: TRBD2 (6 bases). CDR3 length equals 13 residues. V gave up 6 bases and J gave up 3 bases, with 12 bases separating them. Germline assignment: CDR1 SNHLY and CDR2 FYNNEI. The CDR3 DNA reads as TGTGCCAGCAGCCTGGAGGGCCGCTACGAGCAGTACTTC. It codes for CASSLEGRYEQYF.

This clone was observed a few times. CDR3 DNA sequence: TGTGCCAGCATAGCGGATCCCAGCTCCTACGAGCAGTACTTC. Translating gives CASIADPSSYEQYF. This chain connects TRBV2 to TRBJ2-7; D is perhaps TRBD2 (6 bases). The germline V and J ends were trimmed by 7 bases and 0 bases, with 13 bases remaining between them. The CDR3 runs to 14 residues. Germline CDR1 is SNHLY and CDR2 is FYNNEI.

The rearrangement uses TRBV6-6 and TRBJ1-5, with 9 bases fitting TRBD1. Germline values: CDR1 MNHNY, CDR2 SVGAGI (reference sequence). The CDR3 spans 15 residues. V shed 8 bases and J 0 bases; nucleotides not matched to a gene: 5. CDR3 in DNA: TGTGCCAGCCAAACAGGGGGCCGTAGCAATCAGCCCCAGCATTTT. Amino acid sequence: CASQTGGRSNQPQHF.

This chain connects TRBV7-2 to TRBJ1-2, with D tentatively TRBD1 (5 bases). V was clipped by 3 bases and J by 2 bases, with 13 bases between them. This CDR3 has 15 amino acids. Germline V gene sequence: CDR1 SGHTA, CDR2 FQGNSA. The CDR3, as DNA: TGTGCCAGCAGCTTCCAAACTACAGGCAACTATGGCTACACCTTC. Amino acids: CASSFQTTGNYGYTF.

As regards this clone: The junction shows a germline mismatch at one end, possibly a read error. The chain uses TRBV6-5 and TRBJ2-7, with D tentatively TRBD1 (6 bases). The CDR3 loop spans 15 amino acids. In germline, CDR1 is MNHEY, CDR2 SVGAGI. The CDR3 spells CASSDSGQRLYEQYF. The CDR3 DNA follows: TGTGCCAGCAGTGACTCTGGACAGCGACTGTACGAGCAGTACTTC.